This T cell receptor (beta chain) emerged from a study of cytomegalovirus exposure and HLA in healthy donors. Use of 60 Vbeta and 13 Jbeta primers characterized the PCR. Here immunoSEQ multiplex PCR was the method, and the copy in TCRdb shows in-frame clones only, minus some. Of some 130,000 clones listed, 70% to 85% were seen once; the top ten hold about 6.5%. Comments on this clone: Its antigen is currently unknown.

Study results and caveats: For most TCR beta V segments, an earlier analysis put the productive rate at about 87% or about 30% of the time. Later findings reportedly placed an Asian-associated ancestry cluster below the roughly 700-donor mean for N-insertions.

The CDR3 extends over 12 amino acids. Trimming took off 6 bases at V and 3 bases at J, with 9 bases between the two ends. Germline V CDR1 and CDR2: MNHEY, SVGAGI. The sequence was obtained from a man aged 35-49 years in good health and CMV-seropositive. Sequenced input: PBMCs. The V and J genes are TRBV6-5 and TRBJ2-7; D unclear. The CDR3 protein is CASSPRSYEQYF. CDR3 sequence (DNA): TGTGCCAGCAGCCCGCGAAGCTACGAGCAGTACTTC.